This TCR beta chain was recorded in a study of cytomegalovirus exposure and HLA in healthy donors. 60 Vbeta and 13 Jbeta primers were used in PCR. Original data processing: Roughly 10 million shared chains were among 80 million or so unique TCR beta chains counted in a later analysis. The data were produced by immunoSEQ multiplex PCR, yet TCRdb's version contains in-frame clones alone and is incomplete. The V and J calls and the clone size are those of that table, but D and trimming were determined from the DNA. Of some 130,000 clones in the sample, 70% to 85% are singletons; the top ten hold roughly 6.8%. The CDR3 totals 14 residues. J gave up 3 bases and V 7 bases, and 7 bases lay outside the gene matches. CDR1 SEHNR and CDR2 FQNEAQ come from the germline V gene (reference sequence). A note on this clone: The antigen remains unidentified.

Findings and caveats of the study: Most TCR sequences proved rare, with some public TCRs found in many donors. Later analysis associated a missense DCLRE1C variant with TCR beta V- and J-gene trimming. Within the data, a cluster of highly shared sequence variants was likely a sequencing artifact.

This sequence was found in a middle-aged man in good health and CMV-seropositive. The sequenced sample consisted of PBMCs. The chain is built from TRBV7-9 and TRBJ2-7; 9 nucleotides agree with TRBD2. The CDR3 region is CASTGSGRYYEQYF. The CDR3 nucleotides are TGTGCCAGCACCGGAAGCGGGAGGTACTACGAGCAGTACTTC.